This T cell receptor (beta chain) was captured in a study of cytomegalovirus exposure and HLA in healthy donors. Study findings and constraints: Generally TCR sequences proved uncommon, though certain public TCRs appeared in numerous donors. In an earlier analysis, about 87% or about 30%: the productive usage of most TCR beta V segments. Reports state that TCR beta sequences accurately predicted most subjects' HLA-A and HLA-B alleles. As a later analysis revealed, most CMV-associated TCR beta chains appeared HLA-restricted.

Use of 60 Vbeta and 13 Jbeta primers characterized the PCR. This table comes from immunoSEQ multiplex PCR, and its TCRdb copy is limited to in-frame clones, with some not included. The repertoire has about 93,000 clones, 70% to 85% of them found once; the top ten carry approximately 3.9%. In the case of this clone: What it binds is not known.

V gave up 0 bases and J gave up 4 bases, with 19 bases separating them. CDR1 is MNHEY, CDR2 SMNVEV, per germline (reference sequence). CDR3 length: 17 residues. The clonotype comes from a man aged 45-60 years in good health and CMV-seronegative. Material for sequencing was PBMCs. The chain joins TRBV27 to TRBJ2-7; D is ambiguous. The CDR3: CASSLSKVRLKDYEQYF. The CDR3 DNA sequence: TGTGCCAGCAGTTTATCCAAAGTTAGACTTAAGGATTACGAGCAGTACTTC.